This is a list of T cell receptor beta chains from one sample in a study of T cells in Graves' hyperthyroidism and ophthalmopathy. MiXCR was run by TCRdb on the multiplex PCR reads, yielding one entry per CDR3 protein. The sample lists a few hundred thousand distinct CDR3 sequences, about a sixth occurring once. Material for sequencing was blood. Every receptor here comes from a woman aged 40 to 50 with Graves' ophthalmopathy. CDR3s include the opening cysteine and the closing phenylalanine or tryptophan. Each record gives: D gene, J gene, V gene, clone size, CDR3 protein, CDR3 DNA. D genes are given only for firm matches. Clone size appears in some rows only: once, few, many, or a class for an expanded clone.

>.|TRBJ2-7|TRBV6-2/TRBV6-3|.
CASSYSQSSYEQYF
TGTGCCAGCAGTTACTCGCAGAGCTCCTACGAGCAGTACTTC
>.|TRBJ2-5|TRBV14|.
CASSQEVREAETQYF
TGTGCCAGCAGCCAAGAAGTCAGGGAGGCGGAGACCCAGTACTTC
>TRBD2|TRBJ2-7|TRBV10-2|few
CASSDPSGGKHYEQYF
TGCGCCAGCAGTGATCCTAGCGGGGGAAAACACTACGAGCAGTACTTC
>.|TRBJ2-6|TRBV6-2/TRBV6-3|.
CASSPRPYSGANVPTF
TGTGCCAGCAGTCCCCGACCCTACTCTGGGGCCAACGTCCCGACTTTC
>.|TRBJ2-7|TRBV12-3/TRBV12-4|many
CASSLNQVSYEQYF
TGTGCCAGCAGTTTAAATCAAGTATCCTACGAGCAGTACTTC
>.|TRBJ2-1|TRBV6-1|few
CASRGLNNEQFF
TGTGCCAGCAGAGGTCTGAACAATGAGCAGTTCTTC
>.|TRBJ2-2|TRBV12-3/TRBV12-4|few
CASSRDLGQSTGELFF
TGTGCCAGCAGCCGAGACTTAGGACAGTCGACCGGGGAGCTGTTTTTT
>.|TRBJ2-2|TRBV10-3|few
CAISEFTENTGELFF
TGTGCCATCAGTGAGTTTACGGAAAACACCGGGGAGCTGTTTTTT
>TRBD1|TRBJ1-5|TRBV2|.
CASSVSRTGGDSNQPQHF
TGTGCCAGCAGTGTTTCCCGGACAGGGGGTGATAGCAATCAGCCCCAGCATTTT
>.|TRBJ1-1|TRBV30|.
CAWRGRIVTEAFF
TGTGCCTGGAGGGGCAGGATTGTTACTGAAGCTTTCTTT
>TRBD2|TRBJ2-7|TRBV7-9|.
CASSLSGSVDEQYF
TGTGCCAGCAGCTTGAGCGGGAGTGTCGACGAGCAGTACTTC
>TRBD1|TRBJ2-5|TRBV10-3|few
CAIRPGGQETQYF
TGTGCCATCAGGCCAGGGGGCCAAGAGACCCAGTACTTC
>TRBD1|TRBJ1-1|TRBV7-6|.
CASSQAWTGMNTEAFF
TGTGCCAGCAGCCAAGCATGGACAGGGATGAACACTGAAGCTTTCTTT
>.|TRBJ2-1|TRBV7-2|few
CASSSPDTYNEQFF
TGTGCCAGCAGCTCCCCGGACACATACAATGAGCAGTTCTTC
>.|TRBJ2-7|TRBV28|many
CASSLRGKSYEQYF
TGTGCCAGCAGTTTAAGGGGGAAGAGCTACGAGCAGTACTTC
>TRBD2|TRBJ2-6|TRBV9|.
CASSDPGLAGGSGANVLTF
TGTGCCAGCAGCGACCCCGGACTAGCGGGAGGATCTGGGGCCAACGTCCTGACTTTC
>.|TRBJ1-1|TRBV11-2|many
CASSSTNLRSRNPMNTEAFF
TGTGCCAGCAGCAGCACTAACCTTAGAAGCCGCAACCCCATGAACACTGAAGCTTTCTTT
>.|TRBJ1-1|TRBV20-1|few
CSARGDTEAFF
TGCAGTGCACGCGGGGACACTGAAGCTTTCTTT
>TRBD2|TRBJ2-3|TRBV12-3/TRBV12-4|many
CASSLLGGGVTDTQYF
TGTGCCAGCAGTTTATTAGGTGGGGGGGTGACAGATACGCAGTATTTT
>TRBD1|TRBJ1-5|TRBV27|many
CASSLTGGDQPQHF
TGTGCCAGCAGTTTAACAGGGGGCGATCAGCCCCAGCATTTT
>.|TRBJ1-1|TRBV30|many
CAWSGQEDTEAFF
TGTGCCTGGAGTGGTCAGGAGGACACTGAAGCTTTCTTT
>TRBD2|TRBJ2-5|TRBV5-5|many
CASSRGASGRSGETQYF
TGTGCCAGCAGCCGGGGGGCTAGCGGGAGGTCGGGAGAGACCCAGTACTTC
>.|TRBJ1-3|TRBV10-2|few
CASSESGRGNTIYF
TGCGCCAGCAGTGAGTCGGGACGGGGAAACACCATATATTTT
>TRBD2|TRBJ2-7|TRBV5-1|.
CASSLGLAYHEQYF
TGCGCCAGCAGCTTGGGACTAGCGTATCACGAGCAGTACTTC
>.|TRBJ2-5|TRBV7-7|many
CASSLGSGSYQETQYF
TGTGCTAGCAGCTTAGGGTCGGGCTCCTACCAAGAGACCCAGTACTTC
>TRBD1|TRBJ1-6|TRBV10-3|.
CAIRRDRDNSPLHF
TGTGCCATCAGGCGGGACAGGGATAATTCACCCCTCCACTTT